This entry is about one T cell receptor (beta chain). In the source study's methods: Scientists estimated how many nucleated cells there were by amplifying reference gene primers. Repertoires were generated with immunoSEQ multiplex PCR, while TCRdb's copy carries only in-frame clones and drops some. From that table come the V and J calls and clone size; the DNA was used to work out D and trimming. The sample lists under 150,000 clones, more than 75% occurring once. The data stem from a study of blood T cell repertoires in COVID-19. Study summary: Specimens from acute and convalescent COVID-19 originated in the United States, Italy and Spain.

V was trimmed by 3 bases and J by 2 bases, leaving 7 bases between them. Germline lookup yields CDR1 KGHDR and CDR2 SFDVKD. The CDR3 contains 14 residues. The chain joins TRBV24-1 to TRBJ2-1, with D perhaps TRBD2 (5 bases). Sequences were obtained from peripheral blood. The TCR comes from a man aged 50-59 years with active COVID-19. The CDR3 region is CATSDVGTYNEQFF. The CDR3 nucleotides read TGTGCCACCAGTGATGTCGGGACCTACAATGAGCAGTTCTTC.